This T cell receptor (beta chain) was sequenced for a study of identical twins. Study-wide findings and caveats: Part of the zero-insertion signal could reflect confounding by invariant MAIT and iNKT cells. Donors were not followed over many years; analysis was cross-sectional. Some out-of-frame alpha sequences were shared by twins, and these showed excess low generation probability.

Of note for this clonotype: Its antigen remains unidentified.

Germline values: CDR1 MGHRA, CDR2 YSYEKL. CDR3 length: 17 amino acids. Trimming at V came to 4 bases and at J to 0 bases, leaving 3 bases not matched to a gene. Addition of a universal primer site occurred through template switching, and cDNA carried unique molecular identifiers. A single record per CDR3 protein comes from TCRdb applying MiXCR to the 5' RACE reads. The repertoire holds 500,000 to 700,000 distinct CDR3 sequences, with less than 9% as singletons. The data were also submitted as part of a second study, on yellow fever vaccine responses in identical twins.

The chain uses TRBV4-1 and TRBJ2-1; 13 positions match TRBD2. The sample consisted of PBMCs. The TCR comes from a woman aged 18 to 35 in good health. The CDR3 is CASSPRTSGSSYNEQFF. The DNA of the CDR3 is TGCGCCAGCAGCCCCAGGACTAGCGGGAGCTCCTACAATGAGCAGTTCTTC.